The T cell receptor beta chain under discussion was sequenced for a study of PD-L1 blockade in urothelial cancer. Study details: Blood-derived samples held a median approximately 140,000 T cells. Study results and caveats: Lower pretreatment blood TCR clonality, under the median, predicted better survival, researchers reported.

Time point in this sample: pretreatment peripheral blood. All patients carried locally advanced or metastatic urothelial carcinoma. A word on this clone: What it recognizes is unknown.

Germline V CDR1 and CDR2: SQVTM, ANQGSEA. CDR3 length equals 14 residues. The V end lost 3 bases, the J end lost 4 bases, and 15 bases lay between the germline ends. Each PCR received spiked synthetic TCR analog templates. Clones were sequenced by immunoSEQ multiplex PCR, and TCRdb holds only the in-frame ones, with some missing. The sample consists of some 74,000 clones, around 81% of them appearing once. This TCR derives from a man aged 35 to 55 with urothelial cancer. The rearrangement links TRBV29-1 to TRBJ1-1; a weak D match, TRBD1 (6 bases). The specimen was PBMCs, collected around atezolizumab (anti-PD-L1) treatment. As DNA, the CDR3 is TGCAGCGTTGAGAGTCCGGGGACATTCACTGAAGCTTTCTTT. Its protein product is CSVESPGTFTEAFF.